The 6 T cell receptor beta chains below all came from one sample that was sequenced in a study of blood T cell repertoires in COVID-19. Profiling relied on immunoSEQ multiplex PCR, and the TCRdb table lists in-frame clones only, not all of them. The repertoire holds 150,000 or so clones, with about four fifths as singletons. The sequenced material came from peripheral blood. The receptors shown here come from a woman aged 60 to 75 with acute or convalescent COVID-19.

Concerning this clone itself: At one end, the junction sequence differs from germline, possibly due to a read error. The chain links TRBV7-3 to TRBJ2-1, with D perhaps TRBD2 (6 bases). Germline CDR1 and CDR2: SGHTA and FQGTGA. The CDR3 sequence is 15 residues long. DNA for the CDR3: TGTGCCAGCAGCTCTGCGGGGAACTCCTACAATGAACAGTTCTTC. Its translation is CASSSAGNSYNEQFF.

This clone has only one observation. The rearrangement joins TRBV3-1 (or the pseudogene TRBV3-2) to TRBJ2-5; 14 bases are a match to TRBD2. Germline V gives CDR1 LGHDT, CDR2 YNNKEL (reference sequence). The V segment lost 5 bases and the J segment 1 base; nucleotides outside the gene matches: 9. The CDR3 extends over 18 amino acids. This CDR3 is CASSSGRLAGGPQETQYF. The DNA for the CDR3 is TGTGCCAGCAGCTCCGGAAGACTAGCGGGGGGGCCCCAAGAGACCCAGTACTTC.

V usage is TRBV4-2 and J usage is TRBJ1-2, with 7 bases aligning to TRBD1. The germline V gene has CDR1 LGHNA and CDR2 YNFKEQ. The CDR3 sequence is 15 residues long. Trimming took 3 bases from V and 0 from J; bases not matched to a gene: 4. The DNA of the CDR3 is TGTGCCAGCAGCCAGGCCAGGGGGACTAACTATGGCTACACCTTC. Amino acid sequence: CASSQARGTNYGYTF.

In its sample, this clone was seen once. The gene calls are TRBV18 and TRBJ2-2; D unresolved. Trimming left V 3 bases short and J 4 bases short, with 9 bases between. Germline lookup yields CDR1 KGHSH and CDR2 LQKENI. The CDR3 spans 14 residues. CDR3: CASSPPPGTGELFF. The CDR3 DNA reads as TGTGCCAGCTCACCCCCCCCGGGCACCGGGGAGCTGTTTTTT.

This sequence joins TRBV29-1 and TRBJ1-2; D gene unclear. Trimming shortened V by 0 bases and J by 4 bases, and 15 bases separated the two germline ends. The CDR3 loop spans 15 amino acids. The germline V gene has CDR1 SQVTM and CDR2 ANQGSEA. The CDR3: CSVEDSRGLGYGYTF. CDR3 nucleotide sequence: TGCAGCGTTGAAGATTCCCGGGGATTGGGCTATGGCTACACCTTC.

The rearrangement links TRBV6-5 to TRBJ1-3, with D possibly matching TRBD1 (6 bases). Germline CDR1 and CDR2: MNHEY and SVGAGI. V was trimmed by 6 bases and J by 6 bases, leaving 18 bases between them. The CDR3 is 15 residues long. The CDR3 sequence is CASRLDYREQNTIYF. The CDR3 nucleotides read TGTGCCAGCAGACTAGATTACAGGGAGCAAAACACCATATATTTT.